The rows below give T cell receptor beta chains drawn from one sample of a study of blood T cell repertoires in COVID-19. The repertoire was sequenced with immunoSEQ multiplex PCR; TCRdb's copy has only in-frame clones and lacks some. In the table there are some 120,000 clones, about four fifths of which are singletons. Sequencing used peripheral blood. These receptors were collected from a man aged 55 to 69 with acute or convalescent COVID-19. Each CDR3 is given with its conserved first and last residue. The D gene is left open where the match is weak. Clone sizes are given selectively: once, few, many, or a class where the clone is expanded.

abundance,d_gene,len,v_gene,j_gene,CDR3nt,CDR3aa
NA,NA,14,TRBV3-1/TRBV3-2,TRBJ2-5,TGTGCCAGCAGCCGATTAACTGGGAGGGAGACCCAGTACTTC,CASSRLTGRETQYF
many,TRBD2,17,TRBV5-1,TRBJ2-2,TGCGCCAGCAGCCGCGGGACCGGGACTAGGAACACCGGGGAGCTGTTTTTT,CASSRGTGTRNTGELFF
once,NA,15,TRBV30,TRBJ2-3,TGTGCCTGGAGTCCCAGCGGGCTTAGCACAGATACGCAGTATTTT,CAWSPSGLSTDTQYF
NA,NA,16,TRBV27,TRBJ2-1,TGTGCCAGCAGTTTATCGGTTCCGGGAATGTACAATGAGCAGTTCTTC,CASSLSVPGMYNEQFF
NA,TRBD1,15,TRBV4-1,TRBJ1-2,TGCGCCAGCAGCCTTACCCGGACAGGGTTTTATGGCTACACCTTC,CASSLTRTGFYGYTF
NA,TRBD1,15,TRBV28,TRBJ1-2,TGTGCCATTGTAGGTTTGTCGCAGGGGGCTGATGGCTACACCTTC,CAIVGLSQGADGYTF
NA,TRBD2,17,TRBV7-3,TRBJ2-3,TGTGCCAGCAGCCCAGGCGGGACTAGCGGGACCCGCAATACGCAGTATTTT,CASSPGGTSGTRNTQYF
NA,TRBD2,15,TRBV28,TRBJ2-7,TGTGCCAGCAGCCGCGGGGGGCCGTTTCGATACGAGCAGTACTTC,CASSRGGPFRYEQYF
NA,NA,14,TRBV7-9,TRBJ2-7,TGTGCCAGCAGCTTAGAGGGCAGGGACTACGAGCAGTACTTC,CASSLEGRDYEQYF
NA,TRBD1,15,TRBV18,TRBJ2-1,TGTGCCAGCTCACCTTGGACAGGGGGAAGCAATGAGCAGTTCTTC,CASSPWTGGSNEQFF
many,NA,14,TRBV27,TRBJ2-7,TGTGCCAGCAGCCTTAACAGGGTGTGGGACGAGCAGTACTTC,CASSLNRVWDEQYF
NA,NA,12,TRBV10-3,TRBJ2-1,TGTGCCATCAGTGGCAGGGTGGATGAGCAGTTCTTC,CAISGRVDEQFF
NA,TRBD2,14,TRBV7-9,TRBJ2-7,TGTGCCAGCAGCAGGACTAGCGGGAGCTACGAGCAGTACTTC,CASSRTSGSYEQYF
NA,TRBD1,15,TRBV7-9,TRBJ2-3,TGTGCCAGCAGCTTAGGGGACAGGTTCACAGATACGCAGTATTTT,CASSLGDRFTDTQYF
NA,TRBD2,13,TRBV29-1,TRBJ2-3,TGCAGCACCGGACTAGCGGGAGGGCATACGCAGTATTTT,CSTGLAGGHTQYF
few,NA,13,TRBV12-3/TRBV12-4,TRBJ2-1,TGTGCCAGCAGCCCTACTGGTTACAATGAGCAGTTCTTC,CASSPTGYNEQFF
few,TRBD2,14,TRBV18,TRBJ2-3,TGTGCCAGCTCCCCGCCGGGAGGGACAGATACGCAGTATTTT,CASSPPGGTDTQYF
NA,TRBD1,15,TRBV6-6,TRBJ2-3,TGTGCCAGCAGTTACGGGACAGCCAGCACAGATACGCAGTATTTT,CASSYGTASTDTQYF
NA,TRBD1,18,TRBV30,TRBJ2-6,TGTGCCTGGAGTCCACGACAGGGGATGGCCTCTGGGGCCAACGTCCTGACTTTC,CAWSPRQGMASGANVLTF
NA,NA,13,TRBV19,TRBJ1-5,TGTGCCAGTAGTCTCAGGGAAAATCAGCCCCAGCATTTT,CASSLRENQPQHF
NA,TRBD2,15,TRBV2,TRBJ2-1,TGTGCCAGCAGTGAACTAGCGGGAGTTTCCAATGAGCAGTTCTTC,CASSELAGVSNEQFF
NA,NA,15,TRBV7-9,TRBJ2-3,TGTGCCAGCAGCTTAGGGCAGGGGTTCGCAGATACGCAGTATTTT,CASSLGQGFADTQYF
NA,NA,14,TRBV6-5,TRBJ1-2,TGTGCCAGCAGCACGGGGGGGCGGCTCTATGGCTACACCTTC,CASSTGGRLYGYTF
few,TRBD1,13,TRBV7-8,TRBJ1-2,TGTGCCAGCAGCATACAGGGGGCGGATGGCTACACCTTC,CASSIQGADGYTF
NA,NA,15,TRBV28,TRBJ1-2,TGTGCCAGCAGTTTACTGACTCCTCTGGGCTATGGCTACACCTTC,CASSLLTPLGYGYTF
NA,TRBD1,15,TRBV6-5,TRBJ1-2,TGTGCCAGCAGTTCCCCGGGACAGGGGGCTTATGGCTACACCTTC,CASSSPGQGAYGYTF
NA,TRBD2,16,TRBV6-1,TRBJ2-5,TGTGCCAGCAGTGCCGTGACTAGCGGGAGGAGGAAGACCCAGTACTTC,CASSAVTSGRRKTQYF
NA,TRBD1,19,TRBV27,TRBJ1-6,TGTGCCAGCAGTTTATCCTGGCAGGGGGCCTACTCCTATAATTCACCCCTCCACTTT,CASSLSWQGAYSYNSPLHF
NA,TRBD1,16,TRBV7-9,TRBJ2-2,TGTGCCAGCAGCTCCACACGACAGGGGTGGGCCGGGGAGCTGTTTTTT,CASSSTRQGWAGELFF
NA,TRBD2,16,TRBV6-6,TRBJ2-1,TGTGCCAGCAGGCCTGAGCCGACTAGCGGATACAATGAGCAGTTCTTC,CASRPEPTSGYNEQFF
NA,NA,12,TRBV3-1/TRBV3-2,TRBJ1-6,TGTGCCAGCAGCCCCCTTGGAGGAGGTCTCCACTTT,CASSPLGGGLHF
NA,TRBD1,15,TRBV20-1,TRBJ2-7,TGCAGTGCTAGTCGCGGCACAGGGGTTTTCGACGAGCAGTACTTC,CSASRGTGVFDEQYF
NA,NA,13,TRBV7-8,TRBJ1-5,TGTGCCAGCAGCTTACAGGGATATGAGCCCCAGCATTTT,CASSLQGYEPQHF
NA,NA,15,TRBV19,TRBJ1-5,TGTGCCAGTAGTATAGGTGCTAGACTCAATCAGCCCCAGCATTTT,CASSIGARLNQPQHF
NA,NA,13,TRBV7-8,TRBJ1-2,TGTGCCAGCAGCTTAGGCAGATTCTATGGCTACACCTTC,CASSLGRFYGYTF
NA,TRBD1,19,TRBV19,TRBJ2-6,TGTGCCAGTATTAGTAACTGGGGGACAGGGAGCTCTGGGGCCAACGTCCTGACTTTC,CASISNWGTGSSGANVLTF
NA,TRBD2,16,TRBV10-2,TRBJ2-1,TGCGCCAGCAGTGAGTCGTTTCTAGCGGGATTAAATGAGCAGTTCTTC,CASSESFLAGLNEQFF
NA,TRBD2,14,TRBV7-8,TRBJ2-7,TGTGCCAGCAGCTTACAAGCGGGATTCTACGAGCAGTACTTC,CASSLQAGFYEQYF
NA,TRBD1,12,TRBV29-1,TRBJ1-1,TGCAGCGTCTGGACAGGGGGCACTGAAGCTTTCTTT,CSVWTGGTEAFF
NA,NA,16,TRBV19,TRBJ1-1,TGTGCCAGTAGTTTTTGGGCAGGGGCTCGGAACACTGAAGCTTTCTTT,CASSFWAGARNTEAFF
once,TRBD1,16,TRBV7-9,TRBJ2-7,TGTGCCAGCAGCGCAAAACAGGGGACCTCTCCTACGAAGCAGTACTTC,CASSAKQGTSPTKQYF
NA,NA,16,TRBV18,TRBJ1-3,TGTGCCAGCTCACCAGTGGGGGGACCGGCTGGAAACACCATATATTTT,CASSPVGGPAGNTIYF
NA,NA,12,TRBV27,TRBJ2-1,TGTGCCAGCAGTTTATACCAGGGGCAGCAGTTCTTC,CASSLYQGQQFF
NA,TRBD1,14,TRBV10-3,TRBJ1-5,TGTGCCATCAACGAGGGGGCAAGCAATCAGCCCCAGCATTTT,CAINEGASNQPQHF
NA,NA,13,TRBV10-3,TRBJ2-5,TGTGCCACGAAGGAGGGTCTGAGGGAGACCCAGTACTTC,CATKEGLRETQYF
NA,NA,15,TRBV5-1,TRBJ1-1,TGCGCCAGCAGCACCGGCCAAGCAGGGAACACTGAAGCTTTCTTT,CASSTGQAGNTEAFF
few,TRBD2,18,TRBV19,TRBJ2-3,TGTGCCAGTAGTACTACCAGGACTAGCGGGAGGGATGTGAATACGCAGTATTTT,CASSTTRTSGRDVNTQYF
NA,TRBD1,14,TRBV10-2,TRBJ1-2,TGCGCCAGCAGTGATCTCGACAGGGGGGGAGGCTACACCTTC,CASSDLDRGGGYTF
NA,NA,15,TRBV9,TRBJ1-3,TGTGCCAGCAGCCCGGGAGCATTAGCGGTATGGGACATATATTTT,CASSPGALAVWDIYF
NA,NA,18,TRBV28,TRBJ1-4,TGTGCCAGCAGCCCGGACAGTCGCCTAGGCAGGCCTAATGAAAAACTGTTTTTT,CASSPDSRLGRPNEKLFF
NA,TRBD2,15,TRBV7-3,TRBJ2-1,TGTGCCAGCAGCCGCGTAGCGGGCTCCTACAATGAGCAGTTCTTC,CASSRVAGSYNEQFF
NA,NA,13,TRBV5-1,TRBJ1-3,TGCGCCAGCAGCTTGGAGGGGGGAAACACCATATATTTT,CASSLEGGNTIYF
NA,NA,14,TRBV15,TRBJ1-2,TGTGCCACCAGCAGAGATCCCAGGGCGGGGGGCTACACCTTC,CATSRDPRAGGYTF
NA,NA,14,TRBV9,TRBJ2-7,TGTGCCAGCAGCCCACGGGGGACAGATAACGAGCAGTACTTC,CASSPRGTDNEQYF
NA,NA,13,TRBV6-5,TRBJ1-6,TGTGCCAGCTGGAGTGGGGGGGATTCACCCCTCCACTTT,CASWSGGDSPLHF
NA,NA,13,TRBV28,TRBJ1-2,TGTGCCGAGGGCGGCCTCCCCTTGGGTGGCTACACCTTC,CAEGGLPLGGYTF
once,NA,14,TRBV5-1,TRBJ2-5,TGCGCCAGCAGCTTGGCCGAGACTACGGAGACCCAGTACTTC,CASSLAETTETQYF
NA,NA,13,TRBV7-6,TRBJ1-3,TGTGCCAGCACCAACGGAGGGGGAAACACCATATATTTT,CASTNGGGNTIYF
NA,NA,16,TRBV9,TRBJ1-4,TGTGCCAGCAGCGCCTATGGGAGGGATTTGAATGAAAAACTGTTTTTT,CASSAYGRDLNEKLFF